This section outlines one T cell receptor beta chain sequence together with its context. The antigen this receptor binds is unknown. Per-base quality was not reported, and no clone a single base away is much larger than it. From the cysteine up to the phenylalanine, the CDR3 has a length of 17 residues. Of the read, only the CDR3 DNA is kept; its 51 bases are in frame from base 1. V and J are trimmed by 3 bases and 8 bases, and the gene matches miss 14 bases of the junction. According to the germline V gene, CDR1 reads MNHEY and CDR2 reads SVGAGI. This entry is derived from a study of T-cell memory formation after mild COVID-19 (dated by TCRdb to the early 2020s). Describing the broader study: TCR sequence clusters from the two donors were largely donor specific. In two donors, T-cell clones that expanded and contracted after mild COVID-19 were followed by sequencing TCRalpha and TCRbeta repertoires longitudinally. Two young, previously healthy adult volunteers, one female and one male, were included in the cohort. General study outcomes and caveats: Contracting CD4+ clones were found mainly in CM and EM memory subsets, while CD8+ clones were enriched in EMRA. The detection of some responding clones in pre-infection memory suggests that pre-existing cross-reactive memory T cells joined the SARS-CoV-2 response. Whether the second-wave clones peaking on day 37 were SARS-CoV-2 specific was not confirmed. Only two mild cases were covered by the study, and larger cohorts that include severe cases with pre-infection samples were considered necessary. Balanced CD4/CD8 phenotypes were observed for clones contracting from day 15 to 85, whereas a bias towards CD4+ was observed for a second wave of clones expanding from day 15 to 37.

Ficoll-Paque density gradient centrifugation was the method used to isolate PBMCs. The instrument given in TCRdb is Illumina NovaSeq 6000. TCRalpha and TCRbeta cDNA libraries were built by 5'RACE with constant-segment primers, adding sample barcodes and unique molecular identifiers. Trizol reagent was used to extract RNA from every sample. Libraries were amplified in two PCR steps, with a second sample barcode and Illumina TruSeq adapters added in the second step. Sequencing of the libraries was done on an Illumina NovaSeq, producing 2 x 150 bp paired-end reads. The authors' analysis ran thus. Demultiplexing of reads and collapsing into UMI-guided consensus sequences were performed with migec v1.2.7. Using mixcr v2.1.11, UMI consensuses were aligned to TRA and TRB V and J templates and then assembled into clonotypes. Expanded or contracted clonotypes were those called significant by both edgeR and NoisET, with noise models trained on biological replicates. For edgeR calls, a false discovery rate-adjusted p below 0.01 and a log2 fold-change threshold of 1 were applied. As an exploratory analysis of dynamics, max-normalized trajectories of the 1000 most abundant clonotypes were examined with PCA combined with hierarchical clustering. Each responding clone was given a CD4 or CD8 phenotype based on the CD4+ and CD8+ repertoires, which had been sequenced separately. TCRdb redid the processing of the public reads, applying fastp at Q25 and MiXCR, and retained in-frame beta chains. Rows merge per CDR3 protein into single entries with the most common DNA and genes. The V and J calls were not made by the authors but by TCRdb's processing. The sample table lists 470,000 or so distinct CDR3 sequences, about 23% of them with a count of one. Approximately 12% of the sample goes to the ten largest clones.

Recombination joined TRBV6-5 with TRBJ1-4; 8 central nucleotides agree with TRBD1. The receptor's source is an adult woman who had mild COVID-19 (a few samples of this study predate the infection). The sample titles of this study are shuffled in the database, so cell type and time point are left out; the donor was told from shared clones. The sample consisted of PBMCs or a T cell subset sorted from them (not recorded which). The CDR3 reads as follows: CASSYSLPDRVHEKLFF. The nucleotide sequence is given as TGTGCCAGCAGTTATTCCCTTCCGGACAGGGTACACGAAAAACTGTTTTTT.